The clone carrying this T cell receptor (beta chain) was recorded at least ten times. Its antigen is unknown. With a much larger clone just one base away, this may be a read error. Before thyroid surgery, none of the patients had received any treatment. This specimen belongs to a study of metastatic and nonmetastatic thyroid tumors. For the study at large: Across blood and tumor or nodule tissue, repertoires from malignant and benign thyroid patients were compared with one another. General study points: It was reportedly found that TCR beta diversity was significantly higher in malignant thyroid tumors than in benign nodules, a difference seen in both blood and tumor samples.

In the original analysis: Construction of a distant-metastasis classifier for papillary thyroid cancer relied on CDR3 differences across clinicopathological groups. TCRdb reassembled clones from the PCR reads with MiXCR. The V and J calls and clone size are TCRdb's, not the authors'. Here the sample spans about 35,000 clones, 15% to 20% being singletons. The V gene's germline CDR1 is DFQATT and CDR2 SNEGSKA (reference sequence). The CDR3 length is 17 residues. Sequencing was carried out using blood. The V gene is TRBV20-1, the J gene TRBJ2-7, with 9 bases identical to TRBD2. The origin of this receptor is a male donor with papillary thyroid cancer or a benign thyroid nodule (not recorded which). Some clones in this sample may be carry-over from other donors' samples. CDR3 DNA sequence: TGCAGTGCTAGAGATGCTAGCGGGAAGGTTCCCCGCTACGAGCAGTGCTTC. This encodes CSARDASGKVPRYEQCF.